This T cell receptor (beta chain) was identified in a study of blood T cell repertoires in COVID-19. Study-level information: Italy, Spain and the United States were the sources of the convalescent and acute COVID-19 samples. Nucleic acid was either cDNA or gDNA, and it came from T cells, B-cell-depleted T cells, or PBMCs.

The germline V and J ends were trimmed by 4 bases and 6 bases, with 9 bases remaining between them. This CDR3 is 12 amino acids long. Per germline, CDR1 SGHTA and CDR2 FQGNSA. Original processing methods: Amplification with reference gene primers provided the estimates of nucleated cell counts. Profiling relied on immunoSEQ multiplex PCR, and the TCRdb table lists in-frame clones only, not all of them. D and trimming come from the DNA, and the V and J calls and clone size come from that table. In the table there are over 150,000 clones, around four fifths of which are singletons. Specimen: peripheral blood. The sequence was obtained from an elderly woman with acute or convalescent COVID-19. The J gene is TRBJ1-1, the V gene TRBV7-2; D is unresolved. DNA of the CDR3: TGTGCCAGCAGCTCCTACAGATCTGAAGCTTTCTTT. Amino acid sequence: CASSSYRSEAFF.